The clone carrying this TCR beta chain was found many times. Its antigen is not identified. Trimming removed 8 bases at V and 6 bases at J, with 20 bases between. Germline CDR1 is SQVTM and CDR2 is ANQGSEA. This CDR3 has 14 amino acids. These data come from a study of regulatory T cells in long-lasting Graves disease. Study at large: Antithyroid drug exposure in newly diagnosed Graves' patients had lasted under 3 months. Study-level points and caveats: The study found TRBV28, TRBJ1-2 and TRBJ2-5 favored in persistent disease.

Assembly of TCR beta libraries relied on iRepertoire HTBI primers together with Arm-PCR of CDR3 regions. From the multiplex PCR reads, TCRdb called clonotypes with MiXCR, one entry per CDR3 protein. This sample has approximately 300,000 distinct CDR3 sequences, with 18% found just once. As to time point: newly diagnosed GD, antithyroid drugs for less than 3 months. There was RNA extracted from PBMCs, and the TCR library was made from it. This receptor was obtained from a female donor with Graves disease. Sequencing used peripheral blood mononuclear cells (PBMCs), obtained at new diagnosis, from a patient treated with antithyroid drugs. The rearrangement joins TRBV29-1 to TRBJ2-1, with a possible D match to TRBD1 (6 bases). CDR3 DNA sequence: TGCAGCAGTAACAGGGCGGGCCGGCTCAATGAGCAGTTCTTC. Its protein is CSSNRAGRLNEQFF.